Below, one TCR beta chain is given with its context. Antigen unknown. A multiplex PCR was run with 60 Vbeta primers and 13 Jbeta primers. Repertoires were generated with immunoSEQ multiplex PCR, while TCRdb's copy carries only in-frame clones and drops some. This sample carries around 160,000 clones, roughly 80% of them seen once, and the ten largest clones take around 4.9%. This specimen comes from a study of cytomegalovirus exposure and HLA in healthy donors. Overall study context: One earlier analysis, a look at about 179 million T cells, found about 100 million unique TCR beta sequences. For the approximately 360 genotyped donors, 75% to 90% fell within the Caucasian-associated ancestry cluster. Study-wide results and limits: A later analysis linked a missense DCLRE1C variant to TCR beta V- and J-gene trimming.

Germline lookup yields CDR1 SEHNR and CDR2 FQNEAQ (reference sequence). The CDR3 totals 16 residues. The V end was cut by 3 bases, the J end by 10 bases, with 19 bases between. The specimen was PBMCs. This rearrangement joins TRBV7-9 to TRBJ1-6, with D perhaps matching TRBD1 (6 bases). The sequence was obtained from a male donor in good health and CMV-seronegative. The CDR3 region has the DNA TGTGCCAGCAGCTTGTGGGGAGGGGGGGACGGATCACCCCTCCACTTT. This gives the protein CASSLWGGGDGSPLHF.